This T cell receptor beta chain was captured in a study of shared clonotypes between healthy human individuals. Germline CDR1 reads LGHNA; CDR2 reads YNFKEQ. The CDR3 covers 15 residues. Trimming shortened V by 4 bases and J by 7 bases, and 17 bases separated the two germline ends. This clone appeared once. Its target is not known. The assay was carried out at the deep level. Original data processing: Filtering of immunoSEQ junctional sequences could not match full-length read filtering. Data came from immunoSEQ multiplex PCR; TCRdb stores just in-frame clones and leaves some out. Clone size and V and J calls were adopted from that table, with D and trimming inferred from the DNA. This table holds roughly 500,000 clones, 96% found once. General study points: Specimens sampled were limited to blood, with tissue repertoires likely differing. The study found lower generation probabilities in non-shared clonotypes than in those shared by all four donors.

Sequences were obtained from naive CD4+ T cells sorted from blood. Regarding subset: CD45RA+ positively selected. The V gene is TRBV4-2, the J gene TRBJ1-3, with D possibly being TRBD1 (5 bases). This receptor was taken from a woman in her thirties in good health. In DNA, the CDR3 is TGTGCCAGCAGCCCACCCCATGGGGGAAGTAACACCATATATTTT. Translating gives CASSPPHGGSNTIYF.